This T cell receptor (beta chain) was captured in a study of T cells in Graves' hyperthyroidism and ophthalmopathy. Study details: Initial diagnosis, before any treatment, was when peripheral blood was collected. Points from the study as a whole: Researchers report that a 13 V-J model separated ophthalmopathy from stable hyperthyroidism.

Using RNA transcripts as the source, TCR beta CDR3 regions were amplified. Researchers ran a first-round RT-PCR on the TCR CDR3 using the HTBI primer set. Using its own MiXCR run on the multiplex PCR reads, TCRdb lists one record per CDR3 protein. This table holds 300,000 to 450,000 distinct CDR3 sequences, about a sixth found once. CDR3 size: 16 residues. CDR1 is MDHEN and CDR2 is SYDVKM in the germline V gene. V dropped 1 base and J dropped 2 bases, with 12 bases sitting between them. This clonotype was counted ten times or more. Its antigen is undetermined. For the diagnoses, clinical symptoms, serum thyroxine and TRAb, thyroid ultrasound and orbital computed tomography were used. Out of approximately 10 ml of fresh peripheral blood came the PBMCs.

Sequencing input: blood. The chain uses TRBV28 and TRBJ2-1; the D is unclear. The clonotype comes from a woman aged 25 to 45 with Graves' hyperthyroidism that later progressed to Graves' ophthalmopathy. CDR3 bases: TGTGCCAGCAGTTTATTGAGAAGGGTAGCCTACAATGAGCAGTTCTTC. Amino acids: CASSLLRRVAYNEQFF.